This T cell receptor beta chain was profiled in a study of blood T cells in healthy people across ages. General study points: The study found more naive CD4+ cells and higher diversity in long-lived than aged donors.

For this clonotype: Its target is not known.

A second PCR, run for roughly 7 to 11 cycles, used a sample-barcoded 5' primer plus a J-beta primer mix. Each CDR3 protein gets one entry after TCRdb re-called the 5' RACE reads with MiXCR. The sample yields about 1.6 million distinct CDR3 sequences, approximately 32% seen once. Germline V gene data show CDR1 as SGDLS and CDR2 as YYNGEE. CDR3 length equals 14 residues. V lost 3 bases and J 5 bases, leaving 14 bases between the germline ends. The TCR was taken from a woman in her twenties or thirties in good health. The gene calls are TRBV9 and TRBJ2-5, with D possibly being TRBD2 (5 bases). The sample comprised blood. For the CDR3, the DNA is TGTGCCAGCAGCGCCGAGGTGTCGGGGGAGACCCAGTACTTC. Protein: CASSAEVSGETQYF.